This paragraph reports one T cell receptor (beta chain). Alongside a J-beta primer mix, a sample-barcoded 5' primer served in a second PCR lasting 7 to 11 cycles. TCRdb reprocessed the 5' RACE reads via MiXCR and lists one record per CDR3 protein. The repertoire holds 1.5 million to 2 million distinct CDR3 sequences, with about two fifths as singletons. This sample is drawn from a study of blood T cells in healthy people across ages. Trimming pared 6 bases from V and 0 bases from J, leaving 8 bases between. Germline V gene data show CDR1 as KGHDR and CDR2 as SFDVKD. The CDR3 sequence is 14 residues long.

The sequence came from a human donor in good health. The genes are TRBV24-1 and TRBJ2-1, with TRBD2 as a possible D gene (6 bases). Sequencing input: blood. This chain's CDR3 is CATSRGTSYNEQFF. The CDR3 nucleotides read TGTGCCACCAGTCGGGGGACCTCCTACAATGAGCAGTTCTTC.